This passage covers 29 T cell receptor beta chains from one sample sequenced in a study of T cell responses to AZD1222 COVID-19 vaccine. Libraries were prepared by immunoSEQ multiplex PCR; TCRdb keeps only in-frame clonotypes and omits some of them. This sample has 140,000 to 150,000 clones, with 90% to 95% found just once. The material was peripheral blood, obtained 28 days after the second AZD1222 dose. These receptors originate from an adult who received the AZD1222 COVID-19 vaccine.

The rearrangement links TRBV7-3 to TRBJ1-1; no clear D. CDR1 and CDR2 (germline): SGHTA, FQGTGA. The CDR3 contains 17 residues. Trimming pared 3 bases from V and 0 bases from J, leaving 17 bases between. Here the CDR3 reads CASSFGSLGGLNTEAFF. CDR3 coding DNA: TGTGCCAGCAGCTTCGGTTCCTTGGGCGGATTGAACACTGAAGCTTTCTTT.

The chain is built from TRBV30 and TRBJ1-2; possible D gene TRBD1, 5 bases. The CDR3 extends over 13 amino acids. Trimming removed 0 bases at V and 7 bases at J, with 12 bases between. The V gene's germline CDR1 is GTSNPN and CDR2 SVGIG (reference sequence). The DNA for the CDR3 is TGTGCCTGGAGTGTAGAGGGGACTAGTGGCTACACCTTC. This codes for CAWSVEGTSGYTF.

The genes are TRBV13 and TRBJ2-5; 7 bases map to TRBD1. V lost 5 bases, J lost 2 bases, and 5 bases stayed unmatched. The CDR3 covers 14 residues. Looked up from germline, CDR1 is PRHDT and CDR2 is FYEKMQ (reference sequence). The CDR3 nucleotides read TGTGCCAGCAGCCCTAGACAGGGTCAAGAGACCCAGTACTTC. This sequence encodes CASSPRQGQETQYF.

The rearrangement links TRBV2 to TRBJ2-1; the match to TRBD2 covers 12 bases. Germline CDR1 SNHLY, CDR2 FYNNEI. The J segment lost 5 bases and the V segment lost 5 bases, leaving 10 bases of the junction unmatched. The CDR3 is 17 amino acids. The chain's CDR3 is CASSLTSGRLGDNEQFF. CDR3 sequence (DNA): TGTGCCAGCAGTTTGACTAGCGGGAGACTAGGCGACAATGAGCAGTTCTTC. Together with reference TRBV2 and TRBJ2-1, the CDR3 gives the full variable domain: EPEVTQTPSHQVTQMGQEVILRCVPISNHLYFYWYRQILGQKVEFLVSFYNNEISEKSEIFDDQFSVERPDGSNFTLKIRSTKLEDSAMYFCASSLTSGRLGDNEQFFGPGTRLTVL.

This chain joins TRBV2 and TRBJ2-3, with TRBD2 matching 9 bases. Germline V lookup: CDR1 SNHLY, CDR2 FYNNEI. Unmatched junction bases numbered 8, after V lost 6 bases and J lost 4 bases. The CDR3 covers 15 residues. CDR3: CASSPSGRWADTQYF. The CDR3 DNA is TGTGCCAGCAGCCCCAGCGGGAGGTGGGCAGATACGCAGTATTTT.

The chain uses TRBV2 and TRBJ1-2; 8 positions agree with TRBD1. CDR3 length: 14 residues. V trimming: 6 bases; J trimming: 3 bases; junction bases outside the gene matches: 6. Germline V gives CDR1 SNHLY, CDR2 FYNNEI. This chain's CDR3 is CASRPQGVDYGYTF. CDR3 bases: TGTGCCAGCAGACCACAGGGGGTGGACTATGGCTACACCTTC. The whole variable domain, filled in from reference TRBV2 and TRBJ1-2, reads EPEVTQTPSHQVTQMGQEVILRCVPISNHLYFYWYRQILGQKVEFLVSFYNNEISEKSEIFDDQFSVERPDGSNFTLKIRSTKLEDSAMYFCASRPQGVDYGYTFGSGTRLTVV.

The J gene is TRBJ2-7, the V gene TRBV30; a weak D match, TRBD1 (6 bases). This CDR3 has 13 residues. The V gene lost 4 bases and the J gene lost 3 bases, with 13 bases spanning the gap. The V gene's germline CDR1 is GTSNPN and CDR2 SVGIG (reference sequence). CDR3 DNA: TGTGCCTGGAATCATAGACAGGACTACGAGCAGTACTTC. Amino acid sequence: CAWNHRQDYEQYF.

The chain is built from TRBV5-4 and TRBJ2-6; D not resolved. This CDR3 is built from 15 residues. Trimming removed 1 base at V and 0 bases at J, with 5 bases between. From germline, CDR1 is SGHNT and CDR2 YYREEE (reference sequence). The CDR3 region has the DNA TGTGCCAGCAGCTTGACGTTCTCTGGGGCCAACGTCCTGACTTTC. The encoded protein is CASSLTFSGANVLTF.

This chain links TRBV6-2 or TRBV6-3 with TRBJ2-7, with 8 bases aligning to TRBD1. With V trimmed by 5 bases and J by 5 bases, 2 bases remained unmatched. The CDR3 runs 12 residues. The germline V gene has CDR1 MNHEY and CDR2 SVGEGT. CDR3 coding DNA: TGTGCCAGCAGTCGGACAGGGAACGAGCAGTACTTC. This sequence encodes CASSRTGNEQYF.

The V and J genes are TRBV14 and TRBJ1-4; tentatively, D is TRBD1 (5 bases). This CDR3 is 15 amino acids long. CDR1 and CDR2 from the germline V gene are SGHDN and FVKESK. V was pared by 0 bases and J by 10 bases, with 15 bases between. CDR3 residues: CASSQDPQAGTKLFF. For the CDR3, the DNA is TGTGCCAGCAGCCAAGATCCCCAGGCCGGGACAAAACTGTTTTTT.

V and J are TRBV6-5 and TRBJ1-5, with D uncertain. The ends were cut back, 2 bases at V and 8 bases at J, with 13 bases in the middle. The CDR3 spans 14 residues. Per the germline V gene, CDR1 is MNHEY and CDR2 is SVGAGI. CDR3: CASSYSEIVEPQHF. CDR3 sequence (DNA): TGTGCCAGCAGTTACAGCGAAATCGTTGAGCCCCAGCATTTT.

The J gene is TRBJ2-7, the V gene TRBV5-1; 8 bases are a match to TRBD1. The V segment lost 2 bases and the J segment 3 bases; nucleotides outside the gene matches: 10. The CDR3 has 16 amino acids. Germline-derived CDR1 and CDR2 are SGHRS and YFSETQ. CDR3 nucleotide sequence: TGCGCCAGCAGCTTTGATCCGGGACAGGTGCTCTACGAGCAGTACTTC. It is translated as CASSFDPGQVLYEQYF. Based on the CDR3 plus reference TRBV5-1 and TRBJ2-7, the full variable domain is KAGVTQTPRYLIKTRGQQVTLSCSPISGHRSVSWYQQTPGQGLQFLFEYFSETQRNKGNFPGRFSGRQFSNSRSEMNVSTLELGDSALYLCASSFDPGQVLYEQYFGPGTRLTVT.

This chain links TRBV24-1 with TRBJ1-1, with D uncertain. The V gene's germline CDR1 is KGHDR and CDR2 SFDVKD. The germline V and J ends were trimmed by 3 bases and 3 bases, with 10 bases remaining between them. The CDR3 contains 14 residues. In DNA form, the CDR3 reads TGTGCCACCAGTGATACAGCCCGGGACACTGAAGCTTTCTTT. Its protein is CATSDTARDTEAFF.

This clone occurred once. The rearrangement links TRBV21-1 to TRBJ1-5; TRBD1, as called in the table, went unchecked against the DNA. TRBV21-1 counts as a pseudogene. There are 20 residues in the CDR3. Written as DNA, the CDR3 is TGTGCCAGCAGCAAAACGGCCCAGGGGGCAATACAGGGATACTATCAGCCCCAGCATTTT. Encoded protein: CASSKTAQGAIQGYYQPQHF.

The chain has TRBV10-3 and TRBJ2-1; tentatively, D is TRBD1 (6 bases). Per germline, CDR1 ENHRY and CDR2 SYGVKD. CDR3 length equals 15 residues. V dropped 7 bases and J dropped 5 bases, with 18 bases sitting between them. The CDR3 DNA is TGTGCCATCAATCAGGGGCTCACAGGTAACAATGAGCAGTTCTTC. Translating it yields CAINQGLTGNNEQFF.

The gene calls are TRBV19 and TRBJ1-5; 11 bases are shared with TRBD1. CDR1 LNHDA and CDR2 SQIVND come from the germline V gene (reference sequence). The CDR3 sequence is 15 residues long. V lost 5 bases, J lost 5 bases, and 5 bases stayed unmatched. The CDR3 sequence is CASSFGQGAYQPQHF. The DNA for the CDR3 is TGTGCCAGTAGTTTTGGACAGGGGGCATATCAGCCCCAGCATTTT.

The V call is TRBV6-4, the J call TRBJ2-6, with D unclear. V lost 6 bases and J 0 bases, leaving 12 bases between the germline ends. The length of the CDR3 is 16 residues. Germline assignment: CDR1 MRHNA and CDR2 SNTAGT. The CDR3: CASRAGRSSGANVLTF. As DNA, the CDR3 is TGTGCCAGCAGGGCCGGGCGGAGCTCTGGGGCCAACGTCCTGACTTTC.

The rearrangement uses TRBV7-2 and TRBJ1-5, with a tentative D call TRBD1 (6 bases). This CDR3 spans 15 amino acids. V lost 4 bases and J 4 bases, leaving 14 bases between the germline ends. Germline V gene data show CDR1 as SGHTA and CDR2 as FQGNSA. CDR3 protein: CASSSQGNRNQPQHF. In DNA form, the CDR3 reads TGTGCCAGCAGCTCACAGGGTAACCGGAATCAGCCCCAGCATTTT. Full variable domain (remainder filled in from reference TRBV7-2 and TRBJ1-5): GAGVSQSPSNKVTEKGKDVELRCDPISGHTALYWYRQSLGQGLEFLIYFQGNSAPDKSGLPSDRFSAERTGGSVSTLTIQRTQQEDSAVYLCASSSQGNRNQPQHFGDGTRLSIL.

This sequence joins TRBV24-1 and TRBJ2-1; the match to TRBD1 covers 8 bases. The CDR3 has 16 residues. V shed 4 bases, J shed 2 bases, and the junction held 6 bases outside the gene matches. Germline values: CDR1 KGHDR, CDR2 SFDVKD. The CDR3 here is CATSDSGQGAYNEQFF. The CDR3 DNA is TGTGCCACCAGTGACTCTGGACAGGGCGCCTACAATGAGCAGTTCTTC.

V usage is TRBV12-5 and J usage is TRBJ1-2; unclear D gene. The ends were cut back, 0 bases at V and 8 bases at J, with 10 bases in the middle. This CDR3 spans 13 amino acids. Germline loops: CDR1 LGHNT, CDR2 FRNRAP. The CDR3 reads CASGLVIGNGYTF. The DNA of the CDR3 is TGTGCTAGTGGTTTGGTGATCGGAAACGGCTACACCTTC.

CDR3 nucleotides: TGCGCCAGCAGCCCTACTACAGGGAATGATTCACCCCTCCACTTT. It is translated as CASSPTTGNDSPLHF. This sequence joins TRBV5-1 and TRBJ1-6; D possibly corresponds to TRBD1 (6 bases). CDR1 SGHRS and CDR2 YFSETQ come from the germline V gene. Trimming removed 4 bases at V and 8 bases at J, with 16 bases between. CDR3 size: 15 residues.

The CDR3 DNA sequence: TGTGCCAGCTCACCAGGCCGAGATATGAACACTGAAGCTTTCTTT. This gives the protein CASSPGRDMNTEAFF. J is TRBJ1-1 and V is TRBV18; D unclear. CDR3 length: 15 amino acids. V was cut by 2 bases and J by 0 bases, with 10 bases left in between. Per germline, CDR1 KGHSH and CDR2 LQKENI. Using reference TRBV18 and TRBJ1-1 for the parts outside the CDR3, the full variable domain is NAGVMQNPRHLVRRRGQEARLRCSPMKGHSHVYWYRQLPEEGLKFMVYLQKENIIDESGMPKERFSAEFPKEGPSILRIQQVVRGDSAAYFCASSPGRDMNTEAFFGQGTRLTVV.

The gene calls are TRBV5-1 and TRBJ2-7; 9 bases match TRBD1. The CDR3 sequence is 17 residues long. The V gene's germline CDR1 is SGHRS and CDR2 YFSETQ. V lost 0 bases and J lost 4; bases outside the gene matches: 11. CDR3 loop: CASSLDTGTGKRYEQYF. The CDR3 DNA reads as TGCGCCAGCAGCTTGGACACCGGGACAGGGAAAAGGTACGAGCAGTACTTC. Looking up the rest from reference TRBV5-1 and TRBJ2-7 gives the full variable domain: KAGVTQTPRYLIKTRGQQVTLSCSPISGHRSVSWYQQTPGQGLQFLFEYFSETQRNKGNFPGRFSGRQFSNSRSEMNVSTLELGDSALYLCASSLDTGTGKRYEQYFGPGTRLTVT.

This sequence joins TRBV18 and TRBJ1-5; possibly TRBD1 for D (5 bases). Per the germline V gene, CDR1 is KGHSH and CDR2 is LQKENI. CDR3 size: 14 residues. V lost 3 bases and J 5 bases, leaving 11 bases between the germline ends. The CDR3 nucleotides are TGTGCCAGCTCACCCCGGGCACAGGATCAGCCCCAGCATTTT. Translation gives CASSPRAQDQPQHF. Full variable domain (rest looked up from reference TRBV18 and TRBJ1-5): NAGVMQNPRHLVRRRGQEARLRCSPMKGHSHVYWYRQLPEEGLKFMVYLQKENIIDESGMPKERFSAEFPKEGPSILRIQQVVRGDSAAYFCASSPRAQDQPQHFGDGTRLSIL.

This clone was counted between two and nine times. This chain links TRBV6-5 with TRBJ1-1; D is ambiguous. This CDR3 comprises 13 residues. The V gene lost 10 bases and the J gene lost 1 base, with 13 bases spanning the gap. In germline, CDR1 is MNHEY, CDR2 SVGAGI. For the CDR3, the DNA is TGTGCCACCCTACTTGGAGCGAACACTGAAGCTTTCTTT. Amino acids: CATLLGANTEAFF.

The chain carries TRBV10-2 and TRBJ1-5; no definite D call. CDR3 length equals 13 residues. Germline V gives CDR1 WSHSY, CDR2 SAAADI. V was pared by 4 bases and J by 8 bases, with 12 bases between. The CDR3 region is CASSVVRVEPQHF. The CDR3 nucleotides are TGCGCCAGCAGTGTAGTTCGAGTGGAGCCCCAGCATTTT.

The CDR3 region is CASSSDSGNTIYF. CDR3 nucleotide sequence: TGTGCCAGCAGTTCCGACTCTGGAAACACCATATATTTT. The J gene is TRBJ1-3, the V gene TRBV2, with D unclear. CDR1 is SNHLY, CDR2 FYNNEI, per germline. The CDR3 sequence is 13 residues long. V was trimmed by 5 bases and J by 0 bases, leaving 5 bases between them.

V usage is TRBV6-5 and J usage is TRBJ2-7; D uncertain. The CDR3 spans 14 residues. The V gene lost 2 bases and the J gene lost 1 base, with 9 bases spanning the gap. Germline V gene sequence: CDR1 MNHEY, CDR2 SVGAGI. CDR3 DNA: TGTGCCAGCAGTTACCTGGCCGGATCCTACGAGCAGTACTTC. It specifies CASSYLAGSYEQYF.

The gene calls are TRBV14 and TRBJ2-1, with TRBD1 as a possible D gene (7 bases). Trimming removed 2 bases at V and 4 bases at J, with 12 bases between. From germline, CDR1 is SGHDN and CDR2 FVKESK. The CDR3 runs 15 residues. The CDR3 here is CASSQRAGGYNEQFF. The CDR3, as DNA: TGTGCCAGCAGCCAACGGGCAGGGGGGTACAATGAGCAGTTCTTC.